These 11 T cell receptor beta chains share one sample of origin, sequenced in a study of control samples from healthy donors and cancer patients. Profiled with immunoSEQ multiplex PCR; TCRdb holds only in-frame clones, not every one. The data contain roughly 400,000 clones, 80% to 95% of them singletons. What was sequenced was PBMCs. The source of these receptors is a man between 40 and 49 years old with head and neck cancer.

This chain connects TRBV7-3 to TRBJ2-4, with 7 bases identical to TRBD2. The CDR3 totals 13 residues. V was clipped by 4 bases and J by 5 bases; unmatched bases: 2. Germline values: CDR1 SGHTA, CDR2 FQGTGA. The CDR3: CASSSAGENIQYF. The CDR3 DNA reads as TGTGCCAGCAGCTCCGCGGGGGAAAACATTCAGTACTTC.

The rearrangement uses TRBV30 and TRBJ2-5, with 11 bases fitting TRBD2. CDR1 and CDR2 from the germline V gene are GTSNPN and SVGIG (reference sequence). This CDR3 spans 16 amino acids. V shed 3 bases, J shed 2 bases, and the junction held 8 bases outside the gene matches. The CDR3: CAWSLPTSGGQETQYF. The CDR3 nucleotides read TGTGCCTGGAGCCTACCCACTAGCGGGGGACAAGAGACCCAGTACTTC.

This sequence joins TRBV28 and TRBJ1-5; TRBD1 aligns across 8 bases. This CDR3 is 15 amino acids long. The V gene's germline CDR1 is MDHEN and CDR2 SYDVKM. V gave up 6 bases and J gave up 7 bases; unmatched junction bases: 11. The CDR3 DNA is TGTGCCAGCAGACCAGGACAGGGTGGGCGGCAGCCCCAGCATTTT. It encodes CASRPGQGGRQPQHF.

The V and J genes are TRBV9 and TRBJ1-1; the D is unclear. The V gene's germline CDR1 is SGDLS and CDR2 YYNGEE. The CDR3 consists of 15 residues. V lost 2 bases and J 1 base, leaving 12 bases between the germline ends. Here the CDR3 DNA reads TGTGCCAGCAGCGTTTTCGCCGTTGGGAACACTGAAGCTTTCTTT. Its translation is CASSVFAVGNTEAFF.

The V call is TRBV4-3, the J call TRBJ2-2; 7 bases align to TRBD1. Losses at the gene ends were 0 bases for V and 5 bases for J; bases not matched to a gene: 3. The V gene's germline CDR1 is LGHNA and CDR2 YSLEER. The CDR3 runs 15 residues. CDR3 sequence (DNA): TGCGCCAGCAGCCAAGAAACGACAGGGACCGGGGAGCTGTTTTTT. Translating gives CASSQETTGTGELFF.

The J gene is TRBJ1-5, the V gene TRBV5-5; D is ambiguous. CDR1 and CDR2 (germline): SGHKS, YYEKEE (reference sequence). Trimming cost V 1 base and J 6 bases, with 8 bases left between them. This CDR3 spans 13 amino acids. The DNA of the CDR3 is TGTGCCAGCAGCTTGTCGGAGGTTCAGCCCCAGCATTTT. Translating gives CASSLSEVQPQHF.

The chain recombines TRBV6-5 with TRBJ1-1; no reliable D call. Germline lookup yields CDR1 MNHEY and CDR2 SVGAGI. The germline V and J ends were trimmed by 7 bases and 1 base, with 10 bases remaining between them. This CDR3 has 13 residues. CDR3 in amino acids: CASKRGPNTEAFF. The CDR3 region has the DNA TGTGCCAGCAAACGGGGTCCGAACACTGAAGCTTTCTTT.

This sequence joins TRBV29-1 and TRBJ2-2; 8 bases map to TRBD2. The J segment lost 2 bases and the V segment lost 6 bases, leaving 5 bases of the junction unmatched. The CDR3 length is 14 residues. The germline V gene encodes CDR1 SQVTM and CDR2 ANQGSEA. Here the CDR3 reads CSVSGGTNTGELFF. In DNA, the CDR3 is TGCAGCGTCAGCGGGGGTACTAACACCGGGGAGCTGTTTTTT.

This clone showed up just a few times. The chain carries TRBV19 and TRBJ2-7, with D possibly called TRBD1 or TRBD2 (5 bases each). There are 13 residues in the CDR3. Germline V lookup: CDR1 LNHDA, CDR2 SQIVND (reference sequence). The V and J ends lost 4 bases and 7 bases respectively, with 14 bases between them. The CDR3: CASSRTGTEEQYF. The CDR3 region has the DNA TGTGCCAGTAGTAGGACCGGGACCGAAGAGCAGTACTTC.

The V call is TRBV9, the J call TRBJ2-1; 9 bases align to TRBD1. V lost 3 bases to trimming and J lost 9 bases; unmatched junction nucleotides: 13. Germline V gives CDR1 SGDLS, CDR2 YYNGEE. There are 16 residues in the CDR3. This CDR3 reads CASSASAGQGWTEQFF. Here the CDR3 DNA reads TGTGCCAGCAGCGCTAGTGCGGGACAGGGTTGGACTGAGCAGTTCTTC.

The chain links TRBV11-3 to TRBJ1-1; TRBD1 agrees at 9 bases. J was trimmed by 7 bases and V by 5 bases; bases with no gene match: 5. Germline CDR1 SGHNT, CDR2 YENEEA. The CDR3 spans 13 residues. CDR3 DNA sequence: TGTGCCAGCAGCCCGGGGACAGGGCTTGAAGCTTTCTTT. This gives the protein CASSPGTGLEAFF.